This paragraph covers one T cell receptor beta chain sequence. Its antigen is undetermined. This entry is derived from a study of cytomegalovirus exposure and HLA in healthy donors. Donors were drawn from the roughly 120-subject validation cohort, separate from the roughly 670-subject first cohort. Generated by immunoSEQ multiplex PCR, the TCRdb table keeps only in-frame clones and is missing some. Of just over 65,000 clones in the sample, 95% to 98% were seen once. V shed 3 bases and J 2 bases; nucleotides not matched to a gene: 5. Looked up from germline, CDR1 is LNHDA and CDR2 is SQIVND (reference sequence). This CDR3 is 16 amino acids long. Study-wide results and caveats: In the roughly 120 validation repertoires, a later analysis found that first-cohort TCR clusters tended to co-occur.

The source of this sequence is a woman between 18 and 29 years old in good health and CMV-seropositive. The chain links TRBV19 to TRBJ2-7, with 12 bases fitting TRBD2. Sequenced material: PBMCs. Here the CDR3 DNA reads TGTGCCAGTAGTATGAAGACTAGCGGGAGTCCCTACGAGCAGTACTTC. Translated: CASSMKTSGSPYEQYF.